This is a list of T cell receptor beta chains from one sample in a study of blood T cells in healthy people across ages. TCRdb reprocessed the 5' RACE reads with MiXCR, giving one entry per CDR3 protein. There are 600,000 to 850,000 distinct CDR3 sequences in the sample; approximately 39% occur only once, and 20% to 25% lies in the top ten. Sequences were obtained from blood. These receptors all come from a woman aged 55-70 years in good health. Each CDR3 is given with its conserved first and last residue. The D gene is left open where the match is weak. The size of a clone is reported for some rows only, either as once, few or many, or as a class for expanded clones.

J gene	CDR3 length	D gene	clone size	V gene	CDR3 protein	CDR3 DNA
TRBJ2-5	16	TRBD2	-	TRBV5-1	CASSLEKTSLQETQYF	TGCGCCAGCAGCTTGGAAAAGACTAGCCTCCAGGAGACCCAGTACTTC
TRBJ2-7	16	TRBD1	-	TRBV6-2/TRBV6-3	CASSYAGQGAPYEQYF	TGTGCCAGCAGTTACGCAGGACAGGGGGCCCCCTACGAGCAGTACTTC
TRBJ1-5	13	-	few	TRBV6-5	CASSSIPSQPQHF	TGTGCCAGCAGTTCCATCCCCAGTCAGCCCCAGCATTTT
TRBJ2-1	14	TRBD2	few	TRBV3-1	CASSQDASGGAQFF	TGTGCCAGCAGCCAAGATGCTAGCGGGGGGGCCCAGTTCTTC
TRBJ2-1	15	-	once	TRBV18	CASSPVGAPYNEQFF	TGTGCCAGCTCACCGGTAGGGGCCCCCTACAATGAGCAGTTCTTC
TRBJ2-1	17	-	many	TRBV7-2	CASSLRGIQGRYNEQFF	TGTGCCAGCAGCCTTAGAGGAATCCAGGGTCGGTACAATGAGCAGTTCTTC
TRBJ2-5	14	-	few	TRBV20-1	CSAREAQFQETQYF	TGCAGTGCTAGAGAGGCACAGTTCCAAGAGACCCAGTACTTC
TRBJ1-2	13	-	-	TRBV20-1	CSASQLDRQGYTF	TGCAGTGCTAGCCAACTCGACAGGCAAGGCTACACCTTC
TRBJ2-1	11	-	-	TRBV7-2	CAGSLVLEQFF	TGTGCCGGCAGCTTAGTACTAGAGCAGTTCTTC
TRBJ2-7	14	-	few	TRBV7-2	CASSLDHRAYEQYF	TGTGCCAGCAGCTTAGATCACAGGGCCTACGAGCAGTACTTC
TRBJ2-3	15	-	-	TRBV6-5	CASSYADRWKDTQYF	TGTGCCAGCAGTTACGCCGACCGTTGGAAGGATACGCAGTATTTT
TRBJ2-1	11	-	many	TRBV6-2/TRBV6-3	CASTLYNEQFF	TGTGCCAGCACATTGTACAATGAGCAGTTCTTC
TRBJ1-4	20	-	few	TRBV5-1	CASSKEARSGAKRDNEKLFF	TGCGCCAGCAGCAAGGAAGCCCGGTCGGGGGCCAAACGGGATAATGAAAAACTGTTTTTT
TRBJ2-7	14	-	many	TRBV25-1	CASSLEGGAYEQYF	TGTGCCAGCAGCCTCGAGGGGGGGGCTTACGAGCAGTACTTC
TRBJ2-3	14	TRBD1	-	TRBV5-1	CASSHTDRADTQYF	TGCGCCAGCAGCCACACGGACAGGGCAGATACGCAGTATTTT
TRBJ2-3	15	-	many	TRBV9	CASSARGPSTDTQYF	TGTGCCAGCAGCGCCCGGGGGCCCTCCACAGATACGCAGTATTTT
TRBJ2-3	16	TRBD2	-	TRBV5-1	CASSTRLAGDPDTQYF	TGCGCCAGCAGCACTAGACTAGCGGGAGACCCAGATACGCAGTATTTT
TRBJ2-1	19	-	-	TRBV18	CASSPQDSSISSSYNEQFF	TGTGCCAGCTCACCGCAGGACAGCTCAATCTCTAGCTCCTACAATGAGCAGTTCTTC
TRBJ2-6	16	-	-	TRBV10-3	CAISESIHSEANVLTF	TGTGCCATCAGTGAGTCGATACACTCTGAGGCCAACGTCCTGACTTTC
TRBJ1-1	13	-	-	TRBV7-8	CASSVGENTEAFF	TGTGCCAGCAGTGTAGGGGAAAACACTGAAGCTTTCTTT
TRBJ2-5	15	-	-	TRBV28	CASSFGGVTRNEQYF	TGTGCCAGCAGTTTTGGAGGGGTAACGAGAAATGAGCAGTACTTC
TRBJ1-5	15	-	-	TRBV5-8	CASSSVRWSNQPQHF	TGTGCCAGCAGCAGCGTACGGTGGAGCAATCAGCCCCAGCATTTT
TRBJ2-3	15	-	once	TRBV6-2/TRBV6-3	CASSYRARGGDTQYF	TGTGCCAGCAGTTATCGGGCAAGGGGGGGAGATACGCAGTATTTT
TRBJ2-1	15	-	-	TRBV27	CASSMADLGRNEQFF	TGTGCCAGCAGCATGGCTGACTTGGGGCGGAATGAGCAGTTCTTC
TRBJ1-5	20	-	-	TRBV5-5	CASSCPRGQGRNGSNQPQHF	TGTGCCAGCAGCTGCCCCAGAGGGCAGGGAAGGAACGGTAGCAATCAGCCCCAGCATTTT
TRBJ2-1	13	TRBD1	-	TRBV24-1	CATSDTTGGEQFF	TGTGCCACCAGTGATACTACAGGGGGTGAGCAGTTCTTC
TRBJ2-1	17	TRBD2	-	TRBV2	CASIPGTSGGGFNEQFF	TGTGCCAGCATTCCCGGGACTAGCGGGGGCGGATTCAATGAGCAGTTCTTC
TRBJ2-3	14	TRBD2	few	TRBV7-2	CASSFSGRSDTQYF	TGTGCCAGCAGCTTTAGCGGGAGGTCAGATACGCAGTATTTT
TRBJ2-4	17	TRBD1	-	TRBV27	CASSSGTGGYAKNIQYF	TGTGCCAGCAGTTCTGGGACAGGGGGTTACGCCAAAAACATTCAGTACTTC
TRBJ2-3	15	TRBD1	-	TRBV7-2	CASSLVGGQVRTQYF	TGTGCCAGCAGCTTAGTAGGGGGCCAGGTCCGGACGCAGTATTTT
TRBJ1-1	13	-	-	TRBV29-1	CSAGGGVNTEAFF	TGCAGCGCCGGAGGGGGAGTGAACACTGAAGCTTTCTTT
TRBJ2-3	12	TRBD1	many	TRBV29-1	CSQGQGVDTQYF	TGCAGCCAGGGACAGGGGGTAGATACGCAGTATTTT
TRBJ2-7	18	TRBD2	-	TRBV14	CASSQEERDSSSYNEQYF	TGTGCCAGCAGCCAAGAAGAGCGGGATTCAAGCTCCTACAATGAGCAGTACTTC
TRBJ1-4	14	TRBD1	-	TRBV27	CASSAGTGYEKLFF	TGTGCCAGCAGCGCCGGGACAGGGTACGAAAAACTGTTTTTT
TRBJ2-1	16	TRBD2	-	TRBV5-6	CASSLGGLALNNEQFF	TGTGCCAGCAGCTTGGGGGGACTAGCGCTTAACAATGAGCAGTTCTTC
TRBJ2-5	15	-	-	TRBV29-1	CSVEEQGDGTETQYF	TGCAGCGTTGAGGAACAGGGTGATGGCACAGAGACCCAGTACTTC
TRBJ1-5	15	TRBD1	-	TRBV3-1	CASSQQGAQDQPQHF	TGTGCCAGCAGCCAACAGGGGGCACAAGATCAGCCCCAGCATTTT
TRBJ1-5	15	-	few	TRBV5-1	CASSLDSGGPQPQHF	TGCGCCAGCAGCTTGGACAGCGGGGGGCCTCAGCCCCAGCATTTT
TRBJ2-7	13	-	few	TRBV5-6	CASSPRETYEQYF	TGTGCCAGCAGCCCTCGGGAGACCTACGAGCAGTACTTC
TRBJ2-3	14	TRBD1	-	TRBV12-3/TRBV12-4	CASTGQGTTDTQYF	TGTGCCAGCACCGGACAGGGGACCACAGATACGCAGTATTTT
TRBJ2-7	14	-	-	TRBV21-1	CASSKEEQGDEQYF	TGTGCCAGCAGCAAAGAAGAACAGGGAGACGAGCAGTACTTC
TRBJ1-2	13	-	few	TRBV13	CASSLRVFYGYTF	TGTGCCAGCAGCTTACGAGTTTTCTATGGCTACACCTTC
TRBJ1-2	18	-	-	TRBV29-1	CSVEGWGILVPYNYGYTF	TGCAGCGTGGAGGGATGGGGGATCTTAGTCCCGTATAACTATGGCTACACCTTC
TRBJ1-3	15	-	-	TRBV7-6	CASSLVSGTGNTIYF	TGTGCCAGCAGCTTAGTATCCGGGACTGGAAACACCATATATTTT
TRBJ2-3	16	-	-	TRBV6-6	CASSYGSVGSTDTQYF	TGTGCCAGCAGTTACGGGTCGGTGGGTAGCACAGATACGCAGTATTTT
TRBJ2-5	14	-	-	TRBV6-2/TRBV6-3	CASSPRTESETQYF	TGTGCCAGCAGCCCGAGAACGGAGAGCGAGACCCAGTACTTC
TRBJ1-4	14	TRBD1	-	TRBV12-3/TRBV12-4	CASSFGTVNEKLFF	TGTGCCAGCAGTTTTGGGACAGTTAATGAAAAACTGTTTTTT
TRBJ1-6	12	-	-	TRBV6-2/TRBV6-3	CASNSIGSHLHF	TGTGCCAGCAATTCCATAGGGAGTCACCTCCACTTT
TRBJ1-2	13	-	few	TRBV6-2/TRBV6-3	CASRATGGYGYTF	TGTGCCAGCAGAGCGACAGGCGGCTATGGCTACACCTTC
TRBJ1-1	13	-	-	TRBV12-3/TRBV12-4	CASIREADTEAFF	TGTGCCAGCATACGGGAAGCGGACACTGAAGCTTTCTTT
TRBJ2-1	15	TRBD2	-	TRBV5-6	CASSSSGSGSNEQFF	TGTGCCAGCAGCTCCAGCGGGAGTGGTTCGAATGAGCAGTTCTTC